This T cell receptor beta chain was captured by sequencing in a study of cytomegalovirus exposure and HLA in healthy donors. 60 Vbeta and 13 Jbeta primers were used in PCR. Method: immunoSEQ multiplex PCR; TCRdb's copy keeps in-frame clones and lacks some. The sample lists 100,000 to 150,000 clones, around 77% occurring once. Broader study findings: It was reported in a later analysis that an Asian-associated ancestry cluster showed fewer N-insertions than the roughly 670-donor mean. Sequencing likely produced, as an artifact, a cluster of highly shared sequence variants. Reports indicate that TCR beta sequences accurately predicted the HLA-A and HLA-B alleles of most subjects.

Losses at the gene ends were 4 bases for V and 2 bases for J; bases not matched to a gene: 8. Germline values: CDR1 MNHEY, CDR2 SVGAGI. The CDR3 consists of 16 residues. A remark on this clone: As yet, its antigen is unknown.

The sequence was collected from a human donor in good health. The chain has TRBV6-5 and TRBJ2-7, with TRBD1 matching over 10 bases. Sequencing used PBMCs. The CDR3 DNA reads TGTGCCAGCAGTTCGACGGGACAGGGGAGACCCTACGAGCAGTACTTC. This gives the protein CASSSTGQGRPYEQYF.